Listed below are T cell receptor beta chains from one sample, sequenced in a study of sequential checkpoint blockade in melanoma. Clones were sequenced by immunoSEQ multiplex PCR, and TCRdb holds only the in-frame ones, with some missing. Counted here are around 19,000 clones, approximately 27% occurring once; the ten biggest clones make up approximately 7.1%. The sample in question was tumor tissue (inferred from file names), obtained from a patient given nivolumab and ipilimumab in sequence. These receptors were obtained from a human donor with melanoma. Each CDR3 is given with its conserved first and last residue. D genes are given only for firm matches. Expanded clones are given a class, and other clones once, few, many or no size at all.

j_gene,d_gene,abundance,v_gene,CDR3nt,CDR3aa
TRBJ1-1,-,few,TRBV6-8,TGTGCCAGCAGTTACTCAGGGATTTATCAAAACACTGAAGCTTTCTTT,CASSYSGIYQNTEAFF
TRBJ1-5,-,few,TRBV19,TGTGCCAGTAGCCTGGACGGAGATAGCAATCAGCCCCAGCATTTT,CASSLDGDSNQPQHF
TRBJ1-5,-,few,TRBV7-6,TGTGCCAGCAGCCAGGGGTCCGGGGGACAGCCCCAGCATTTT,CASSQGSGGQPQHF
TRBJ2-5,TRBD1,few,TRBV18,TGTGCCAGCTCGCAGACAGGGCTCGGACAAGAGACCCAGTACTTC,CASSQTGLGQETQYF
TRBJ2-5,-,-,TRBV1,TGCGCCAGCAGCCCCTCATCGGGGACCCCCGGCCAGTACTTC,CASSPSSGTPGQYF
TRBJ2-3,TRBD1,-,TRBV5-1,TGCGCCAGCAGCTTGGAAGCAGGGGGATGGGATACGCAGTATTTT,CASSLEAGGWDTQYF
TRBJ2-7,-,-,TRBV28,TGTGCCAGCAGTTTATCTGTCAACTCCTACGAGCAGTACTTC,CASSLSVNSYEQYF
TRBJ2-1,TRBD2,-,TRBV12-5,TGTGCCAGCACTAGCGGAACTATAAATGAGCAGTTCTTC,CASTSGTINEQFF
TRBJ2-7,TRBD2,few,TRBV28,TGTGCCAGCACCATGACTAGCGGGAGAATATACGAGCAGTACTTC,CASTMTSGRIYEQYF
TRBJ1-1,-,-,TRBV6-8,TGTGCCAGCAGTGAGATTCTCGACGGGAACACTGAAGCTTTCTTT,CASSEILDGNTEAFF
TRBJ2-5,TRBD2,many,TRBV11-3,TGTGCCAGCAGCTCGTCCATCGGGGGACTACGGGTAGAGACCCAGTACTTC,CASSSSIGGLRVETQYF
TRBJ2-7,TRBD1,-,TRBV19,TGTGCCAGTAGTATTGGGGACAGAATCTACGAGCAGTACTTC,CASSIGDRIYEQYF
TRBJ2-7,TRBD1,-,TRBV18,TGTGCCAGCTCACCTCAAGTTATAGGACAGGGGGGGAACGAGCAGTACTTC,CASSPQVIGQGGNEQYF